These 8 T cell receptor beta chains originate from one sample sequenced in a study of T-cell reconstitution after alpha-beta-depleted transplantation in children. The library targeted TCRbeta and was prepared with unique molecular identifiers. One entry per CDR3 protein results from TCRdb running MiXCR on the PCR reads. The sample lists approximately 230,000 distinct CDR3 sequences; around 25% were seen once. Material: PBMCs, mostly from graft donor cells, obtained 360 days after TCRalphabeta/CD19-depleted stem cell transplant. The receptors were gathered from a female patient between 2 and 15 years old who had a stem cell transplant for congenital amegakaryocytic thrombocytopenia, so the T cells may come from the graft donor.

There are a few counts of this clonotype. The chain has TRBV4-1 and TRBJ2-2, with D possibly matching TRBD1 (5 bases). V dropped 6 bases and J dropped 4 bases, with 9 bases sitting between them. Germline CDR1 is MGHRA and CDR2 is YSYEKL. The CDR3 extends over 13 amino acids. DNA for the CDR3: TGCGCCAGCAGGCGCAGGGCCACCGGGGAGCTGTTTTTT. This gives the protein CASRRRATGELFF.

The sample holds a few counts of this clonotype. The chain employs TRBV5-1 and TRBJ2-7, with D perhaps matching TRBD1 or TRBD2 (6 bases each). Germline V gene sequence: CDR1 SGHRS, CDR2 YFSETQ. The CDR3 consists of 15 residues. V shed 4 bases and J shed 3 bases, with 17 bases lying between them. CDR3 bases: TGCGCCAGCAGCCTAGGTCAGGGGCGGGACTACGAGCAGTACTTC. Its protein is CASSLGQGRDYEQYF.

The V and J genes are TRBV7-9 and TRBJ2-7, with 7 bases that match TRBD2. The germline gives CDR1 SEHNR, CDR2 FQNEAQ (reference sequence). CDR3 length equals 14 residues. V gave up 3 bases and J gave up 5 bases; unmatched junction bases: 7. The chain's CDR3 is CASSFAGAGNEQYF. The CDR3 coding sequence is TGTGCCAGCAGCTTCGCGGGAGCTGGCAACGAGCAGTACTTC.

This clonotype was counted only a few times. This chain links TRBV5-4 with TRBJ1-1; no clear D gene. V lost 1 base to trimming and J lost 3 bases, with 4 bases between them. Germline lookup yields CDR1 SGHNT and CDR2 YYREEE (reference sequence). The CDR3 contains 12 residues. In nucleotides, the CDR3 is TGTGCCAGCAGCTTGAGCCACACTGAAGCTTTCTTT. Amino acids: CASSLSHTEAFF. The full variable domain, in which reference TRBV5-4 and TRBJ1-1 provide the parts outside the CDR3, is ETGVTQSPTHLIKTRGQQVTLRCSSQSGHNTVSWYQQALGQGPQFIFQYYREEENGRGNFPPRFSGLQFPNYSSELNVNALELDDSALYLCASSLSHTEAFFGQGTRLTVV.

The chain recombines TRBV6-5 with TRBJ2-1; perhaps TRBD1 as D (5 bases). Germline assignment: CDR1 MNHEY and CDR2 SVGAGI. The CDR3 runs to 15 residues. V lost 0 bases and J lost 6, with 12 bases in between. The CDR3 is CASSYSGAYRNEQFF. In nucleotides, the CDR3 is TGTGCCAGCAGTTACTCAGGGGCGTACCGCAATGAGCAGTTCTTC.

This clonotype was recorded many times. V usage is TRBV12-3 or TRBV12-4 and J usage is TRBJ2-3, with D tentatively TRBD2 (6 bases). V was cut by 4 bases and J by 2 bases, with 16 bases left in between. This CDR3 comprises 16 residues. CDR3 loop: CASSSDDAGLTDTQYF. The CDR3 DNA reads as TGTGCCAGCAGTTCCGACGATGCGGGACTCACAGATACGCAGTATTTT.

In its sample, this clonotype was seen a few times. The DNA of the CDR3 is TGCAGTGCCCGAACTCGGACTAGCGGATACTACGAGCAGTACTTC. It yields the protein CSARTRTSGYYEQYF. The chain employs TRBV20-1 and TRBJ2-7; 10 nucleotides line up with TRBD2. Germline V gives CDR1 DFQATT, CDR2 SNEGSKA (reference sequence). J gave up 3 bases and V 6 bases, and 11 bases lay outside the gene matches. The CDR3 sequence is 15 residues long.

The J gene is TRBJ2-5, the V gene TRBV3-1; possibly TRBD1 for D (5 bases). The CDR3 runs 15 residues. Germline loops: CDR1 LGHDT, CDR2 YNNKEL (reference sequence). V was clipped by 3 bases and J by 2 bases, with 13 bases between them. The CDR3 protein is CASSQTVVHQETQYF. CDR3 DNA: TGTGCCAGCAGCCAGACAGTCGTACATCAAGAGACCCAGTACTTC.